A single sample gave rise to the 18 T cell receptor beta chains below, sequenced in a study of T cells in Graves' hyperthyroidism and ophthalmopathy. RNA transcripts gave rise to amplified TCR beta CDR3 regions. During a first-round RT-PCR of the TCR CDR3, the HTBI primer set was used. TCRdb re-called the multiplex PCR reads through MiXCR, storing one row per CDR3 protein. The sample includes approximately 430,000 distinct CDR3 sequences, about 15% of them seen just once. Input material: blood. The receptors originated from a man aged 18 to 30 with Graves' ophthalmopathy.

There are a few counts of this clonotype. The CDR3 spells CAIRGGLAGEAQYF. CDR3 coding DNA: TGTGCCATCAGGGGGGGACTAGCGGGAGAGGCGCAGTATTTT. The chain couples TRBV10-3 to TRBJ2-3; 14 bases match TRBD2. The CDR3 is made up of 14 amino acids. CDR1 is ENHRY, CDR2 SYGVKD, per germline. V lost 6 bases, J lost 10 bases, and 6 bases stayed unmatched.

This chain links TRBV20-1 with TRBJ1-1; D possibly corresponds to TRBD1 (5 bases). V dropped 6 bases and J dropped 1 base, with 15 bases sitting between them. Per the germline V gene, CDR1 is DFQATT and CDR2 is SNEGSKA (reference sequence). The CDR3 is made up of 14 amino acids. For the CDR3, the DNA is TGCAGTGCCTTATGGCAGGGACCGAACACTGAAGCTTTCTTT. Residues: CSALWQGPNTEAFF.

The rearrangement links TRBV5-1 to TRBJ2-3, with D maybe TRBD1 (5 bases). Per germline, CDR1 SGHRS and CDR2 YFSETQ. CDR3 length: 15 amino acids. The ends were cut back, 2 bases at V and 2 bases at J, with 12 bases in the middle. The DNA for the CDR3 is TGCGCCAGCAGCTTTAATGGACAAAACACAGATACGCAGTATTTT. Encoded protein: CASSFNGQNTDTQYF.

This clonotype was found a few times. This chain uses TRBV4-1 with TRBJ1-1, with D possibly matching TRBD1 (5 bases). V lost 4 bases, J lost 5 bases, and 8 bases lay in between. The CDR3 is 12 residues long. Germline V gene lookup returns CDR1 MGHRA and CDR2 YSYEKL. The CDR3 is CASSRGLTEAFF. The DNA for the CDR3 is TGCGCCAGCAGCCGGGGGTTAACTGAAGCTTTCTTT.

At least ten counts were recorded for this clonotype. The CDR3 loop reads CASSEISSDYLPLHF. The CDR3 DNA is TGTGCCAGCAGTGAAATAAGTTCGGATTATCTGCCCCTCCACTTT. The V and J genes are TRBV2 and TRBJ1-6; D is uncertain. The CDR3 consists of 15 residues. Germline V gives CDR1 SNHLY, CDR2 FYNNEI. Trimming pared 2 bases from V and 13 bases from J, leaving 18 bases between. The full variable domain, completed using reference TRBV2 and TRBJ1-6, is EPEVTQTPSHQVTQMGQEVILRCVPISNHLYFYWYRQILGQKVEFLVSFYNNEISEKSEIFDDQFSVERPDGSNFTLKIRSTKLEDSAMYFCASSEISSDYLPLHFGNGTRLTVT.

Only a few counts were recorded for this clonotype. The chain employs TRBV19 and TRBJ2-7, with D uncertain. The length of the CDR3 is 13 residues. V dropped 4 bases and J dropped 0 bases, with 7 bases sitting between them. Germline V gives CDR1 LNHDA, CDR2 SQIVND (reference sequence). The CDR3 nucleotides are TGTGCCAGTAGTACGACGGTCTCCTACGAGCAGTACTTC. Amino acids: CASSTTVSYEQYF.

The table lists this clonotype with a few counts. The chain combines TRBV11-1 with TRBJ1-1, with TRBD1 identical over 9 bases. V dropped 4 bases and J dropped 4; count of bases not matched to a gene: 7. CDR3 length: 15 residues. Germline V gene sequence: CDR1 SGHAT, CDR2 FQDESV (reference sequence). The CDR3 DNA is TGTGCCAGCAGCTCACGACAGGGGGTGAGCACTGAAGCTTTCTTT. Amino acid sequence: CASSSRQGVSTEAFF.

Comments on this clonotype: A read error may explain this, as a much larger clone is one base away. The CDR3 here is CASRRTGFQETQYF. The CDR3 nucleotides read TGTGCCAGCAGGAGGACAGGGTTCCAAGAGACCCAGTACTTC. The chain employs TRBV6-2 or TRBV6-3 and TRBJ2-5; TRBD1 agrees at 8 bases. This CDR3 comprises 14 residues. The germline V gene has CDR1 MNHEY and CDR2 SVGEGT. Trimming at V came to 6 bases and at J to 1 base, leaving 4 bases not matched to a gene.

The gene calls are TRBV12-3 or TRBV12-4 and TRBJ1-2; the D is unclear. Trimming cost V 8 bases and J 3 bases, with 13 bases left between them. This CDR3 spans 13 amino acids. The CDR3 nucleotides read TGTGCCAGCGGTTCGCCCCTTTACTATGGCTACACCTTC. Translating gives CASGSPLYYGYTF.

There are a few counts of this clonotype. The gene calls are TRBV7-9 and TRBJ2-1; the match to TRBD1 covers 10 bases. Unmatched junction bases numbered 12, after V lost 5 bases and J lost 5 bases. There are 17 residues in the CDR3. The germline gives CDR1 SEHNR, CDR2 FQNEAQ (reference sequence). The CDR3 DNA sequence: TGTGCCAGCAGCAAACCCCCGGGACAGGGGCCCCACAATGAGCAGTTCTTC. Residues: CASSKPPGQGPHNEQFF.

This clonotype turned up a few times. The chain employs TRBV29-1 and TRBJ2-6; D may be TRBD1 (6 bases). V was trimmed by 8 bases and J by 2 bases, leaving 10 bases between them. The CDR3 runs to 13 residues. Germline CDR1 and CDR2: SQVTM and ANQGSEA. The CDR3 nucleotides read TGCAGCTCACAGGGCCCTGGGGCCAACGTCCTGACTTTC. Encoded protein: CSSQGPGANVLTF.

This clonotype was counted many times. The J gene is TRBJ2-1, the V gene TRBV6-2 or TRBV6-3; tentative D call: TRBD2 (6 bases). This CDR3 region has 14 residues. With 2 bases removed from V and 6 bases from J, the gap between germline ends came to 11 bases. Germline lookup yields CDR1 MNHEY and CDR2 SVGEGT. In DNA, the CDR3 is TGTGCCAGCAGTTACGTGGGCGGGACCAATGAGCAGTTCTTC. Its translation: CASSYVGGTNEQFF.

This clonotype was observed a few times. The genes are TRBV11-2 and TRBJ1-2; D gene unclear. The germline CDR1 and CDR2 sequences are SGHAT and FQNNGV. Deletions cut 0 bases from V and 7 bases from J, with 6 bases between. The CDR3 runs to 12 residues. The chain's CDR3 is CASSLDEGGYTF. The CDR3 bases are TGTGCCAGCAGCTTAGATGAGGGTGGCTACACCTTC.

V gene TRBV12-3 or TRBV12-4 combines with J gene TRBJ2-7; the match to TRBD2 covers 7 bases. CDR3 length equals 14 residues. V lost 6 bases, J lost 6 bases, and 11 bases stayed unmatched. CDR3 protein: CASSSAGVAVEQYF. In nucleotides, the CDR3 is TGTGCCAGCAGCTCCGCGGGAGTAGCAGTCGAGCAGTACTTC.

Many counts were recorded for this clonotype. This sequence joins TRBV27 and TRBJ2-1, with 7 bases lining up with TRBD1. V gave up 7 bases and J gave up 2 bases; unmatched junction bases: 5. Looked up from germline, CDR1 is MNHEY and CDR2 is SMNVEV (reference sequence). The CDR3 extends over 14 amino acids. The CDR3 here is CASTVQGTYNEQFF. The CDR3 DNA is TGTGCCAGCACAGTACAGGGGACCTACAATGAGCAGTTCTTC.

Ten or more counts support this clonotype. The rearrangement links TRBV6-2 or TRBV6-3 to TRBJ2-1; 8 bases align to TRBD1. Per germline, CDR1 MNHEY and CDR2 SVGEGT. V lost 2 bases to trimming and J lost 4 bases; unmatched junction nucleotides: 7. CDR3 length: 16 residues. As DNA, the CDR3 is TGTGCCAGCAGTTACCTAGAACAGGGGGTTTACAATGAGCAGTTCTTC. This gives the protein CASSYLEQGVYNEQFF.

A few counts support this clonotype. The CDR3 here is CASSQGQQFSYEQYF. Written as DNA, the CDR3 is TGTGCCAGCAGCCAAGGACAGCAATTCTCCTACGAGCAGTACTTC. The chain couples TRBV4-2 to TRBJ2-7; TRBD1 might be the D (5 bases). V was pared by 1 base and J by 0 bases, with 10 bases between. Germline CDR1 is LGHNA and CDR2 is YNFKEQ. This CDR3 comprises 15 residues.

The rearrangement joins TRBV4-2 to TRBJ1-5, with D possibly matching TRBD1 (5 bases). Germline V gene lookup returns CDR1 LGHNA and CDR2 YNFKEQ. V lost 2 bases and J 5 bases, leaving 13 bases between the germline ends. The CDR3 consists of 15 residues. CDR3: CASSQLWARDQPQHF. The CDR3 DNA follows: TGTGCCAGCAGCCAACTCTGGGCCAGGGATCAGCCCCAGCATTTT.